These T cell receptor beta chains were read from a single sample in a study of beta chain features in type 1 diabetes. Measured with immunoSEQ multiplex PCR; TCRdb has only the in-frame clones, and not every one. The table records roughly 140,000 clones, about 7% of them present only once. The sequenced material came from central memory CD4+ T cells from blood. Receptors originate from a woman in her 30s in good health. Each CDR3 is given with its conserved first and last residue. Fields, in order: D gene, J gene, clone size, V gene, CDR3 protein, CDR3 DNA. D genes are given only for firm matches. A row's size may be missing; if present it is once, few, many or a size class.

D: TRBD1; J: TRBJ2-7; size: few; V: TRBV27; CDR3: CASSRGRTGIYEQYF; DNA: TGTGCCAGCAGCCGGGGTAGGACAGGGATCTACGAGCAGTACTTC
D: -; J: TRBJ2-5; size: few; V: TRBV7-9; CDR3: CASSFFPSQETQYF; DNA: TGTGCCAGCAGCTTTTTCCCCAGCCAAGAGACCCAGTACTTC
D: TRBD1; J: TRBJ2-1; size: -; V: TRBV6-5; CDR3: CASSGTGGKYNEQFF; DNA: TGTGCCAGCAGCGGAACAGGGGGCAAATACAATGAGCAGTTCTTC
D: TRBD2; J: TRBJ2-1; size: -; V: TRBV28; CDR3: CASSPGLAGNNEQFF; DNA: TGTGCCAGCAGTCCGGGACTAGCGGGGAACAATGAGCAGTTCTTC
D: TRBD2; J: TRBJ2-3; size: few; V: TRBV30; CDR3: CAWSVWASGAPDTQYF; DNA: TGTGCCTGGAGTGTATGGGCTAGCGGGGCCCCGGATACGCAGTATTTT
D: -; J: TRBJ2-2; size: few; V: TRBV5-1; CDR3: CASSLLTSGGELFF; DNA: TGCGCCAGCAGCTTGTTAACAAGTGGCGGGGAGCTGTTTTTT
D: TRBD1; J: TRBJ2-4; size: -; V: TRBV5-6; CDR3: CASSFDRGAGLAKNIQYF; DNA: TGTGCCAGCAGTTTTGACAGGGGGGCTGGCCTAGCCAAAAACATTCAGTACTTC
D: -; J: TRBJ1-1; size: -; V: TRBV5-1; CDR3: CASTFSGPDIWALNTEAFF; DNA: TGCGCCAGTACATTTAGCGGGCCCGACATTTGGGCTCTGAACACTGAAGCTTTCTTT
D: TRBD1; J: TRBJ1-1; size: few; V: TRBV19; CDR3: CASSMGQVNTEAFF; DNA: TGTGCCAGTAGTATGGGACAGGTGAACACTGAAGCTTTCTTT
D: -; J: TRBJ2-3; size: few; V: TRBV7-2; CDR3: CASSEIADTQYF; DNA: TGTGCCAGCAGCGAAATAGCAGATACGCAGTATTTT
D: -; J: TRBJ2-3; size: many; V: TRBV30; CDR3: CAWETGGVDTQYF; DNA: TGTGCCTGGGAGACCGGAGGGGTTGATACGCAGTATTTT
D: TRBD2; J: TRBJ2-5; size: few; V: TRBV7-7; CDR3: CASSLAGSGQETQYF; DNA: TGTGCTAGCAGCTTAGCGGGTTCGGGTCAAGAGACCCAGTACTTC
D: -; J: TRBJ2-7; size: few; V: TRBV7-2; CDR3: CASSFSPGEDEQYF; DNA: TGTGCCAGCAGCTTTAGTCCGGGGGAGGACGAGCAGTACTTC
D: TRBD2; J: TRBJ2-7; size: few; V: TRBV19; CDR3: CASRSGLAGTYEQYF; DNA: TGTGCCAGCCGTTCGGGCCTAGCGGGGACCTACGAGCAGTACTTC
D: TRBD1; J: TRBJ1-2; size: -; V: TRBV7-9; CDR3: CASSSETGTTNYGYTF; DNA: TGTGCCAGCAGCTCTGAGACAGGGACAACTAACTATGGCTACACCTTC
D: TRBD2; J: TRBJ2-7; size: -; V: TRBV7-2; CDR3: CASSYGPSGSSEQYF; DNA: TGTGCCAGCAGCTATGGACCTAGCGGGAGCTCCGAGCAGTACTTC
D: -; J: TRBJ2-1; size: few; V: TRBV5-1; CDR3: CASSLSPGANNEQFF; DNA: TGCGCCAGCAGCTTGTCCCCCGGAGCGAACAATGAGCAGTTCTTC
D: -; J: TRBJ2-3; size: -; V: TRBV27; CDR3: CASSLSLRSTDTQYF; DNA: TGTGCCAGCAGTTTATCGTTGCGGAGCACAGATACGCAGTATTTT
D: TRBD1; J: TRBJ1-1; size: -; V: TRBV11-1; CDR3: CASSLGDSRNTEAFF; DNA: TGTGCCAGCAGCTTAGGGGACAGTCGGAACACTGAAGCTTTCTTT
D: -; J: TRBJ1-2; size: few; V: TRBV7-3; CDR3: CASSPGQSYGYTF; DNA: TGTGCCAGCAGCCCAGGACAGAGCTATGGCTACACCTTC